These 6 T cell receptor beta chains were all obtained from the same sample, sequenced in a study of T cells in Graves' hyperthyroidism and ophthalmopathy. The TCR beta CDR3 regions underwent amplification using RNA transcripts as the source. Carried out on the TCR CDR3, a first-round RT-PCR used the HTBI primer set. TCRdb re-called the multiplex PCR reads with MiXCR, one entry per CDR3 protein. The repertoire holds 500,000 to 750,000 distinct CDR3 sequences, 46% seen once, with around 7.7% in the top ten. The source material was peripheral blood or thyroid tissue (not recorded which). These receptor sequences come from a woman under 30 with Graves' hyperthyroidism.

This clonotype was detected only once. The V and J genes are TRBV6-1 and TRBJ2-7, with D unclear. The J call may be mistaken, given a closer DNA end match to TRBJ2-1. The germline V gene encodes CDR1 MNHNS and CDR2 SASEGT. This CDR3 contains 12 residues. CDR3 sequence reads: CASSTELDEQFF. The CDR3 DNA reads as TGTGCCAGCAGTACGGAATTGGATGAGCAGTTCTTC.

There are many counts of this clonotype. The V and J genes are TRBV9 and TRBJ2-7; maybe TRBD1 (5 bases). The V and J ends lost 2 bases and 3 bases respectively, with 12 bases between them. CDR1 SGDLS and CDR2 YYNGEE come from the germline V gene. There are 14 residues in the CDR3. CDR3 amino acids: CASSVAGNNYEQYF. CDR3 DNA: TGTGCCAGCAGCGTTGCAGGGAACAACTACGAGCAGTACTTC.

This clonotype was seen a single time. DNA of the CDR3: TGTGCCAGCAGCAGCGGGACACGAAATCAGCCCCAGCATTTT. Its translation: CASSSGTRNQPQHF. This sequence joins TRBV2 and TRBJ1-5; tentative D call: TRBD1 (6 bases). The CDR3 sequence is 14 residues long. Trimming pared 6 bases from V and 4 bases from J, leaving 13 bases between. Looked up from germline, CDR1 is SNHLY and CDR2 is FYNNEI. Supplemented by reference TRBV2 and TRBJ1-5, the full variable domain reads EPEVTQTPSHQVTQMGQEVILRCVPISNHLYFYWYRQILGQKVEFLVSFYNNEISEKSEIFDDQFSVERPDGSNFTLKIRSTKLEDSAMYFCASSSGTRNQPQHFGDGTRLSIL.

For this clonotype: A single base separates this from a much larger clone, so it may be a read error. The CDR3 does not end in the conserved phenylalanine or tryptophan, so this is likely a read error. This sequence joins TRBV2 and TRBJ1-1; no firm D call. The CDR3 covers 13 residues. Trimming took off 5 bases at V and 11 bases at J, with 18 bases between the two ends. Germline loops: CDR1 SNHLY, CDR2 FYNNEI. The CDR3 protein is CASSYSLSQPAFL. The DNA for the CDR3 is TGTGCCAGCAGTTACTCGTTATCACAGCCGGCTTTCCTT.

The chain recombines TRBV5-4 with TRBJ2-1; D gene uncertain. CDR1 and CDR2 from the germline V gene are SGHNT and YYREEE (reference sequence). This CDR3 has 13 amino acids. V lost 0 bases and J lost 5, with 6 bases in between. The CDR3 loop is CASSLASDNEQFF. CDR3 nucleotide sequence: TGTGCCAGCAGCTTGGCGTCCGACAATGAGCAGTTCTTC.

The chain couples TRBV29-1 to TRBJ2-6; D unresolved. V was pared by 8 bases and J by 2 bases, with 10 bases between. The CDR3 loop spans 13 amino acids. The V gene's germline CDR1 is SQVTM and CDR2 ANQGSEA. CDR3 sequence reads: CSFGGAGANVLTF. DNA of the CDR3: TGCAGCTTCGGTGGGGCTGGGGCCAACGTCCTGACTTTC.